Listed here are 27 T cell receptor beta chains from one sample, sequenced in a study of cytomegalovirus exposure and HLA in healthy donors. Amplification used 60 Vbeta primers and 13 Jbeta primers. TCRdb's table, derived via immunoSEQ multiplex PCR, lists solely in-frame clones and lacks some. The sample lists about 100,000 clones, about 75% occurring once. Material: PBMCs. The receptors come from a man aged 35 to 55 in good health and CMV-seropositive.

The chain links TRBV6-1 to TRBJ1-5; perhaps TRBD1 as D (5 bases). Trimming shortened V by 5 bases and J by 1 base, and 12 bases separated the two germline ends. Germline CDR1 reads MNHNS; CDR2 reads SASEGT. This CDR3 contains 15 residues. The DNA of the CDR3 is TGTGCCAGCAGTCCTTCGGGGGACAGCAATCAGCCCCAGCATTTT. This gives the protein CASSPSGDSNQPQHF.

Here the CDR3 reads CASSYGQGITEAFF. The CDR3 DNA is TGTGCCAGCAGTTACGGGCAGGGGATCACTGAAGCTTTCTTT. The J gene is TRBJ1-1, the V gene TRBV6-5; D perhaps matches TRBD1 (6 bases). The V end lost 2 bases, the J end lost 4 bases, and 11 bases lay between the germline ends. The CDR3 contains 14 residues. Per germline, CDR1 MNHEY and CDR2 SVGAGI.

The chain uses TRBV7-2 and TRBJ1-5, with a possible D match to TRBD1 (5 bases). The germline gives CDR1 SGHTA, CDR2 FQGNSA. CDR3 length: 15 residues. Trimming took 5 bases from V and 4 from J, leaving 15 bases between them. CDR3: CASSPGGGANQPQHF. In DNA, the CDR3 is TGTGCCAGCAGCCCGGGGGGGGGAGCGAATCAGCCCCAGCATTTT.

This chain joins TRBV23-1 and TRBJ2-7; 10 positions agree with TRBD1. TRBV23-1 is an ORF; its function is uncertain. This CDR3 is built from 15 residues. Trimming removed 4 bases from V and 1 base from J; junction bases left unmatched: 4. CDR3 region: CASSLPGQGSYEQYF. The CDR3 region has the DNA TGCGCCAGCAGTCTACCGGGACAGGGGTCCTACGAGCAGTACTTC.

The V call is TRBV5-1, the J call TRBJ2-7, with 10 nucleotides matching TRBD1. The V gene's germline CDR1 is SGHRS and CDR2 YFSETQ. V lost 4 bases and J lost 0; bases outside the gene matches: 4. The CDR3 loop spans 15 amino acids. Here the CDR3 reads CASSRDRGLSYEQYF. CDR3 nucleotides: TGCGCCAGCAGCAGAGACAGGGGGCTCTCCTACGAGCAGTACTTC.

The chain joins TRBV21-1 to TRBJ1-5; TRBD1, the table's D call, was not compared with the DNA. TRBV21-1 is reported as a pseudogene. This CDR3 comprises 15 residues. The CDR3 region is CASGKGQTSNQPQHF. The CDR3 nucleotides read TGTGCCAGCGGCAAGGGACAGACATCTAATCAGCCCCAGCATTTT.

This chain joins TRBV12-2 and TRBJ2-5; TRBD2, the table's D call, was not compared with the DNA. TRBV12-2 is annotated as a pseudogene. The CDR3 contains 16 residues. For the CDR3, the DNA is TGTGCAAGTCGCGCCCTAGCGGGGGGCTTCCAAGAGACCCAGTACTTC. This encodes CASRALAGGFQETQYF.

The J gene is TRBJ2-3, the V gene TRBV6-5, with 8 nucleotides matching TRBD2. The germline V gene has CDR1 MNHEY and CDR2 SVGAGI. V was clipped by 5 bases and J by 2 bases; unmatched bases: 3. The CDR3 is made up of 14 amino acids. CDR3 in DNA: TGTGCCAGCAGTCGGACTAGCTCCACAGATACGCAGTATTTT. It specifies CASSRTSSTDTQYF.

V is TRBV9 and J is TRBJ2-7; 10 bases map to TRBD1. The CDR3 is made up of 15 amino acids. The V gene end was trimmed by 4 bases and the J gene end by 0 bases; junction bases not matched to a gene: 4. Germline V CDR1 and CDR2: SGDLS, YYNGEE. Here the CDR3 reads CASSPRDRGSYEQYF. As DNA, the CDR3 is TGTGCCAGCAGCCCCCGGGACAGGGGCTCCTACGAGCAGTACTTC.

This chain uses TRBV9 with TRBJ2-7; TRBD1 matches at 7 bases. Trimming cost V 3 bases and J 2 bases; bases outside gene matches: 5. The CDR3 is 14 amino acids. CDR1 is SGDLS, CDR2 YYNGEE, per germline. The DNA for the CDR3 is TGTGCCAGCAGCGGACAGGGAGAAACCTACGAGCAGTACTTC. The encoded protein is CASSGQGETYEQYF.

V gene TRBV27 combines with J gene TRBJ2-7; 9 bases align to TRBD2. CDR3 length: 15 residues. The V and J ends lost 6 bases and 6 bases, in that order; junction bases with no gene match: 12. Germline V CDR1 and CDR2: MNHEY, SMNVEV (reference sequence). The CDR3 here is CASSRQTGLALEQYF. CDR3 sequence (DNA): TGTGCCAGCAGCCGCCAGACGGGACTAGCCCTCGAGCAGTACTTC.

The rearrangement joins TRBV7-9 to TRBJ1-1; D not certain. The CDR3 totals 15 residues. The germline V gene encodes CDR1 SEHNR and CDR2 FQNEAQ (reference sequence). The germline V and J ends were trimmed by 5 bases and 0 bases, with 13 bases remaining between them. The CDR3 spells CASSKITELNTEAFF. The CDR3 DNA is TGTGCCAGCAGCAAAATTACAGAACTGAACACTGAAGCTTTCTTT.

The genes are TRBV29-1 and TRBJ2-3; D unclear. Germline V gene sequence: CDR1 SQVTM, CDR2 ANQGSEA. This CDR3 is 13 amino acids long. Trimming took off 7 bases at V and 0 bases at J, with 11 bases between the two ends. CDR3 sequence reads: CSAPRTSTDTQYF. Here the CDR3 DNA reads TGCAGCGCCCCCCGAACAAGCACAGATACGCAGTATTTT.

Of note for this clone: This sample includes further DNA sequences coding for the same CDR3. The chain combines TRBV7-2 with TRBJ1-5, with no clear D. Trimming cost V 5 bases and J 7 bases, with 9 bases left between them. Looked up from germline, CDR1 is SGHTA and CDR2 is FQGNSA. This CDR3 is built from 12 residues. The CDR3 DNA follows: TGTGCCAGCAGCCCTCCGGGACAGCCCCAGCATTTT. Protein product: CASSPPGQPQHF.

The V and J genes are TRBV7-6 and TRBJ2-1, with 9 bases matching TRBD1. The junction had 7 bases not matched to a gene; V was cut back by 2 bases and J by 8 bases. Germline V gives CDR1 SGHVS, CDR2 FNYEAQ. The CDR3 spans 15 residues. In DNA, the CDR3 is TGTGCCAGCAGCTTATCAGGGACAGGGTTGGATGAGCAGTTCTTC. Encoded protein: CASSLSGTGLDEQFF.

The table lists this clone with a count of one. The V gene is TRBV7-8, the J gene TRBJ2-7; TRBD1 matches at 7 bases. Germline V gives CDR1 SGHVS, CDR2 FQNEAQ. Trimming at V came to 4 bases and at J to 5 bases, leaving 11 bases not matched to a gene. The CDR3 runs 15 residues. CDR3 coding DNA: TGTGCCAGCAGCTCGACTGGGGCAGGGGGTCACGAGCAGTACTTC. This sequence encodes CASSSTGAGGHEQYF.

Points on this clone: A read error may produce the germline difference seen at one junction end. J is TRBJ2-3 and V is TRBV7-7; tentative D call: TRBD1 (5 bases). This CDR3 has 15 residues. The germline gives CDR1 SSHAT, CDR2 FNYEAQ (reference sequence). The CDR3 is CASSLLGLFTDTQYF. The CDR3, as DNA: TGTGCTAGCAGCTTACTGGGGCTTTTCACAGATACGCAGTATTTT.

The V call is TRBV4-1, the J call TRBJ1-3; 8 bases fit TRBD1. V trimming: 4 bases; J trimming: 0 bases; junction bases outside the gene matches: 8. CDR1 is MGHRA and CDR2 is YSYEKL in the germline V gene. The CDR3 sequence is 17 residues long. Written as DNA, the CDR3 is TGCGCCAGCAGCCTGAGTACCGGGACAGGCTCTGGAAACACCATATATTTT. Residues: CASSLSTGTGSGNTIYF.

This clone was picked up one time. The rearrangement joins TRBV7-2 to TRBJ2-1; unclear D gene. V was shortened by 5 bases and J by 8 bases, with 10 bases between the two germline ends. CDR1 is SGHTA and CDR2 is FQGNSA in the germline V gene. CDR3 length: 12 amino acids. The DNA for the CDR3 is TGTGCCAGCAGCCTCCACAAAGATGAGCAGTTCTTC. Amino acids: CASSLHKDEQFF.

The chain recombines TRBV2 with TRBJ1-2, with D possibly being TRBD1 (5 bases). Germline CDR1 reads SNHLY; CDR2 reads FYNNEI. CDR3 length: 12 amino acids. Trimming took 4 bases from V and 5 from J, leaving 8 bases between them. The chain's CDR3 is CASSGRDYGYTF. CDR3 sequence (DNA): TGTGCCAGCAGTGGCAGGGATTATGGCTACACCTTC.

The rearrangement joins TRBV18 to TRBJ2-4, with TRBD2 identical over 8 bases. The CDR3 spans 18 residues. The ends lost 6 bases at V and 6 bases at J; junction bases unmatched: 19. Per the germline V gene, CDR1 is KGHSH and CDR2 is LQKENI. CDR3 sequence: CASSAVGPAGVARNIQYF. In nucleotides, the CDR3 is TGTGCCAGCTCCGCCGTCGGCCCAGCGGGAGTTGCGAGAAACATTCAGTACTTC.

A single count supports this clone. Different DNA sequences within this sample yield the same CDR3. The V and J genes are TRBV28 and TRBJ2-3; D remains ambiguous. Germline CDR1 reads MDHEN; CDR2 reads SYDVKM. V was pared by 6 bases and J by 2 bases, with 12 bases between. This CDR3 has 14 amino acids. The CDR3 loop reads CASSPRGATDTQYF. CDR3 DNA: TGTGCCAGCAGCCCTAGAGGAGCCACAGATACGCAGTATTTT.

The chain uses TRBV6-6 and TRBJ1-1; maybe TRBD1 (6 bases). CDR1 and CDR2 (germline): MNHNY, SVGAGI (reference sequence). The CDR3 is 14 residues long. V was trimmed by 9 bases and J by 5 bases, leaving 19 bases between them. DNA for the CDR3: TGTGCCAGTGGGGAGGGACATCGGGCGACTGAAGCTTTCTTT. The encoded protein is CASGEGHRATEAFF.

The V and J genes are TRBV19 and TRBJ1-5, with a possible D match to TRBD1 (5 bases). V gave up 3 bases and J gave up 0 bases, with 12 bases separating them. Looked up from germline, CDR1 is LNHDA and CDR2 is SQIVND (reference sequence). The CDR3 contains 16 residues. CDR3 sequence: CASSMWAGYSNQPQHF. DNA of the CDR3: TGTGCCAGTAGTATGTGGGCAGGGTATAGCAATCAGCCCCAGCATTTT.

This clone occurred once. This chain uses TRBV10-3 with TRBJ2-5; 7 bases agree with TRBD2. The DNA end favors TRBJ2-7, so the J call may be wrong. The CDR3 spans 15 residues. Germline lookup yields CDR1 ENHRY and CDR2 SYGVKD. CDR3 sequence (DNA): TGTGCCATCAGTGAGGGGAGACTAGCTCGTTTCGAGCAGTACTTC. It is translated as CAISEGRLARFEQYF.

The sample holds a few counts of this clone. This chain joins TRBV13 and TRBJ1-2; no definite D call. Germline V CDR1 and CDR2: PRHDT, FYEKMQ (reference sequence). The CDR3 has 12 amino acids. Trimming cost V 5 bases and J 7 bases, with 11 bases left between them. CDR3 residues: CASSPGKTGYTF. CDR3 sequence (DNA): TGTGCCAGCAGCCCCGGTAAAACTGGCTACACCTTC.

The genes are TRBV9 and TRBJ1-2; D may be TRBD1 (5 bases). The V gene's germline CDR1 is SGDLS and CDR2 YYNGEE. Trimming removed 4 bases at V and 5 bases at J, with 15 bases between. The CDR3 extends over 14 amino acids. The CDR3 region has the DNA TGTGCCAGCAGCCCTCGTCCTGGGGGGTATGGCTACACCTTC. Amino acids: CASSPRPGGYGYTF.